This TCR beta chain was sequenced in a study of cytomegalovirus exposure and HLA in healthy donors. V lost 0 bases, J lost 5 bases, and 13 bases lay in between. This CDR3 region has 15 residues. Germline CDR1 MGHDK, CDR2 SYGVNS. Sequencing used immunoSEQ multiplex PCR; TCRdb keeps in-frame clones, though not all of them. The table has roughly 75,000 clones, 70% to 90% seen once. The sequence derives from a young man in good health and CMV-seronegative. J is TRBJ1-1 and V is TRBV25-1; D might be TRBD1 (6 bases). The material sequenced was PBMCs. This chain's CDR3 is CASSEYSRGGTEAFF. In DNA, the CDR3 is TGTGCCAGCAGTGAATATTCCAGGGGCGGTACTGAAGCTTTCTTT. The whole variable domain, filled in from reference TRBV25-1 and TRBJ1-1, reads EADIYQTPRYLVIGTGKKITLECSQTMGHDKMYWYQQDPGMELHLIHYSYGVNSTEKGDLSSESTVSRIRTEHFPLTLESARPSHTSQYLCASSEYSRGGTEAFFGQGTRLTVV.